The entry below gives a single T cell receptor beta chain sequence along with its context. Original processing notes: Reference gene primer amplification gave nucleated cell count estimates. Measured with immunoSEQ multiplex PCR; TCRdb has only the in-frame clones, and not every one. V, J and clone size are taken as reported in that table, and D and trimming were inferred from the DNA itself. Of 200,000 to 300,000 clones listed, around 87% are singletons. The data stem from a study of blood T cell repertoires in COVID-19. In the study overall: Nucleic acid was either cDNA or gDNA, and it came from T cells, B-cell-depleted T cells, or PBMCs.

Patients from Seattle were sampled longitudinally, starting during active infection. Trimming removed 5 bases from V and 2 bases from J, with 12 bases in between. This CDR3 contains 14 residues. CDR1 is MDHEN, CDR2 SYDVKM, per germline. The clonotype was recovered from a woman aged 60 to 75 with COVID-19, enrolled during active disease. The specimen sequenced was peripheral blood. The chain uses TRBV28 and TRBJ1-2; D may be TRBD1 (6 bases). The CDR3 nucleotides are TGTGCCAGCAGTGTACAGGGAGGGAACTATGGCTACACCTTC. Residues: CASSVQGGNYGYTF.